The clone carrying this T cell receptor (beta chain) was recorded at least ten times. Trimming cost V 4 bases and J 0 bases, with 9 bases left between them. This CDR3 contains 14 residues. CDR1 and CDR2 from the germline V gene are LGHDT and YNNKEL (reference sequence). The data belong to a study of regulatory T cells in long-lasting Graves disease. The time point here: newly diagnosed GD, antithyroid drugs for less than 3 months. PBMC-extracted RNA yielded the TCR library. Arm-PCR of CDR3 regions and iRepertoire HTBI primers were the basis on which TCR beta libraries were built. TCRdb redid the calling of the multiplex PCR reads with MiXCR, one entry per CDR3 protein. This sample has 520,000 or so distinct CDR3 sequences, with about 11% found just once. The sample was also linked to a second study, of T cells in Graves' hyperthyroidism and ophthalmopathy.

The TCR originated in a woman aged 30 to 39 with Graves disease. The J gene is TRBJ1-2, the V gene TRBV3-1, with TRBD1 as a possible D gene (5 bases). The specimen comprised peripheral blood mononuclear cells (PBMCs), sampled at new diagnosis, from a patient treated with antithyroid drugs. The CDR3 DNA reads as TGTGCCAGCAGCCGGAGGGGATCTAACTATGGCTACACCTTC. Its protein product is CASSRRGSNYGYTF.